Listed below are T cell receptor beta chains from one sample, sequenced in a study of cytomegalovirus exposure and HLA in healthy donors. The protocol was immunoSEQ multiplex PCR, while the TCRdb copy is restricted to in-frame clones and leaves out a portion. The table records about 120,000 clones, around 90% of them present only once. Source material: PBMCs. These receptors all come from a woman in her late teens or twenties in good health and CMV-seronegative. Both conserved end residues are part of each CDR3. Each record gives: CDR3 protein, CDR3 DNA, V gene, J gene, clone size, D gene. A D gene is named only where the DNA matches it firmly. Size values are once, few and many counts, or a class for expanded clones, and some rows have none.

CASSLGNQVGPGELFF	TGTGCCAGCAGCTTGGGGAATCAGGTTGGGCCCGGGGAGCTGTTTTTT	TRBV5-8	TRBJ2-2	.	.
CASRDRAGGTQYF	TGTGCCAGCAGGGACAGAGCAGGGGGAACTCAGTACTTC	TRBV2	TRBJ2-4	.	TRBD1
CASSLSSGGNTGELFF	TGCGCCAGCAGCTTGTCTAGCGGAGGGAACACCGGGGAGCTGTTTTTT	TRBV5-1	TRBJ2-2	.	TRBD2
CATEGGIHEQYF	TGTGCCACGGAGGGGGGGATCCACGAGCAGTACTTC	TRBV6-6	TRBJ2-7	.	.
CASTPQGAGGYTF	TGTGCCAGTACCCCGCAGGGGGCGGGCGGCTACACCTTC	TRBV19	TRBJ1-2	.	TRBD1
CASSGDGSSGNTIYF	TGTGCCAGCAGCGGGGACGGGAGCTCTGGAAACACCATATATTTT	TRBV2	TRBJ1-3	once	.
CASSPGTSGVVTGELFF	TGTGCCAGCAGCCCCGGGACTAGCGGGGTCGTCACCGGGGAGCTGTTTTTT	TRBV7-2	TRBJ2-2	once	TRBD2
CASSTAGSNYGYTF	TGTGCCAGCAGCACGGCAGGGTCTAACTATGGCTACACCTTC	TRBV11-3	TRBJ1-2	once	.
CASSERGPSGGKETQYF	TGTGCCAGCAGTGAAAGGGGACCTAGCGGGGGGAAAGAGACCCAGTACTTC	TRBV2	TRBJ2-5	.	TRBD2
CASSTGTASYEQYF	TGTGCCAGTAGCACCGGGACAGCTTCCTACGAGCAGTACTTC	TRBV19	TRBJ2-7	.	TRBD1
CASSLGSYYEQYF	TGTGCCAGCAGCCTAGGCTCCTACTACGAGCAGTACTTC	TRBV28	TRBJ2-7	few	.
CASSVTPGEKLFF	TGTGCCAGCAGCGTCACCCCGGGGGAAAAACTGTTTTTT	TRBV11-3	TRBJ1-4	.	.
CASSQEGTPSSYNEQFF	TGCGCCAGCAGCCAAGAAGGGACTCCCAGCTCCTACAATGAGCAGTTCTTC	TRBV4-1	TRBJ2-1	.	.
CASSLGGGPIYEQYF	TGTGCCAGCAGCTTAGGCGGGGGGCCCATCTACGAGCAGTACTTC	TRBV11-3	TRBJ2-7	.	TRBD2
CASSQGRVRGTEAFF	TGTGCCAGCTCCCAAGGACGTGTAAGGGGCACTGAAGCTTTCTTT	TRBV18	TRBJ1-1	.	.
CASSFSLVAPKNIQYF	TGTGCCAGCAGCTTTAGCCTCGTAGCGCCCAAAAACATTCAGTACTTC	TRBV2	TRBJ2-4	.	.
CASSLVTVAEAFF	TGTGCCAGCAGCTTAGTGACAGTAGCTGAAGCTTTCTTT	TRBV7-9	TRBJ1-1	.	.
CASSSTPGQGSYEQYF	TGCGCCAGCAGCTCGACACCGGGACAGGGTTCCTACGAGCAGTACTTC	TRBV5-1	TRBJ2-7	.	TRBD1
CASSFYSGGGAGELFF	TGTGCCAGCAGCTTCTATAGCGGAGGGGGCGCCGGGGAGCTGTTTTTT	TRBV7-8	TRBJ2-2	.	.
CASSLGDTGLQPQHF	TGCGCCAGCAGCTTGGGGGATACAGGGCTACAGCCCCAGCATTTT	TRBV5-1	TRBJ1-5	once	.
CASSFARQGKITNEKLFF	TGTGCCAGCAGCTTTGCGCGGCAGGGGAAGATAACTAATGAAAAACTGTTTTTT	TRBV12-1	TRBJ1-4	.	.
CASSDPTGSGYEQYF	TGTGCCAGCAGCGATCCTACAGGGTCTGGCTACGAGCAGTACTTC	TRBV6-5	TRBJ2-7	.	.
CASSVRRGTGTDTQYF	TGCGCCAGCAGTGTCCGAAGAGGGACAGGCACAGATACGCAGTATTTT	TRBV10-1	TRBJ2-3	.	TRBD1
CASSRGSGIPYTDTQYF	TGTGCCAGCAGCCGAGGGAGCGGGATCCCCTACACAGATACGCAGTATTTT	TRBV11-2	TRBJ2-3	.	TRBD2
CASKGGVEYGYTF	TGTGCCAGTAAGGGAGGGGTCGAGTATGGCTACACCTTC	TRBV2	TRBJ1-2	.	.
CASGNGLAGGYEQYF	TGTGCTAGTGGTAACGGACTAGCGGGAGGTTACGAGCAGTACTTC	TRBV12-5	TRBJ2-7	.	TRBD2
CASSVDEGARYEQFF	TGTGCCAGCAGCGTAGACGAGGGGGCGCGTTATGAGCAGTTCTTC	TRBV9	TRBJ2-1	.	TRBD1
CASSLAVTVNYGYTF	TGTGCCAGCAGCTTAGCGGTGACAGTAAACTATGGCTACACCTTC	TRBV7-9	TRBJ1-2	few	.
CAIRGTSGDYEQYF	TGTGCCATCAGAGGGACTAGCGGGGACTACGAGCAGTACTTC	TRBV10-3	TRBJ2-7	.	TRBD2
CASSIDPRQGKQYF	TGTGCCAGTAGTATAGATCCCCGGCAGGGCAAGCAGTACTTC	TRBV19	TRBJ2-7	.	.
CASSGRQGPPGELFF	TGTGCCAGTAGTGGCAGGCAGGGGCCCCCCGGGGAGCTGTTTTTT	TRBV19	TRBJ2-2	.	.
CASSPITDTQYF	TGTGCCAGCAGCCCTATCACAGATACGCAGTATTTT	TRBV11-2	TRBJ2-3	.	.
CASSVLRGSGVGAEAFF	TGTGCCAGCAGCGTACTCCGCGGGTCAGGGGTGGGCGCTGAAGCTTTCTTT	TRBV7-2	TRBJ1-1	.	.
CASSLGTSPSGDTQYF	TGCGCCAGCAGCCTCGGGACTAGCCCGTCAGGAGATACGCAGTATTTT	TRBV4-1	TRBJ2-3	.	TRBD2
CASSYDSFSGNTIYF	TGTGCCAGCAGCTACGACTCTTTCTCTGGAAACACCATATATTTT	TRBV5-4	TRBJ1-3	.	.
CASPLAGSYEQYF	TGTGCCAGCCCACTAGCGGGATCCTACGAGCAGTACTTC	TRBV19	TRBJ2-7	.	TRBD2
CAIQRDSYNEQFF	TGTGCCATCCAGCGGGACTCCTACAATGAGCAGTTCTTC	TRBV28	TRBJ2-1	once	TRBD2
CASSPTGDPGGIDEQFF	TGTGCCAGCAGCCCGACGGGGGATCCGGGAGGGATCGATGAGCAGTTCTTC	TRBV11-2	TRBJ2-1	.	TRBD2
CASSEVEGSYEQYF	TGTGCCAGCAGTGAAGTGGAGGGTTCCTACGAGCAGTACTTC	TRBV6-1	TRBJ2-7	.	.
CSVGSSYNEQFF	TGCAGCGTTGGCAGCTCCTACAATGAGCAGTTCTTC	TRBV29-1	TRBJ2-1	.	.
CASSPGQGFYNEQFF	TGTGCCAGTAGTCCCGGACAGGGGTTCTACAATGAGCAGTTCTTC	TRBV19	TRBJ2-1	.	TRBD1
CAITSSLTGGTEAFF	TGTGCCATCACCTCAAGTTTGACAGGGGGCACTGAAGCTTTCTTT	TRBV10-3	TRBJ1-1	once	TRBD1
CASSPGNKETQYF	TGTGCCAGCAGCCCAGGGAACAAAGAGACCCAGTACTTC	TRBV7-3	TRBJ2-5	.	.